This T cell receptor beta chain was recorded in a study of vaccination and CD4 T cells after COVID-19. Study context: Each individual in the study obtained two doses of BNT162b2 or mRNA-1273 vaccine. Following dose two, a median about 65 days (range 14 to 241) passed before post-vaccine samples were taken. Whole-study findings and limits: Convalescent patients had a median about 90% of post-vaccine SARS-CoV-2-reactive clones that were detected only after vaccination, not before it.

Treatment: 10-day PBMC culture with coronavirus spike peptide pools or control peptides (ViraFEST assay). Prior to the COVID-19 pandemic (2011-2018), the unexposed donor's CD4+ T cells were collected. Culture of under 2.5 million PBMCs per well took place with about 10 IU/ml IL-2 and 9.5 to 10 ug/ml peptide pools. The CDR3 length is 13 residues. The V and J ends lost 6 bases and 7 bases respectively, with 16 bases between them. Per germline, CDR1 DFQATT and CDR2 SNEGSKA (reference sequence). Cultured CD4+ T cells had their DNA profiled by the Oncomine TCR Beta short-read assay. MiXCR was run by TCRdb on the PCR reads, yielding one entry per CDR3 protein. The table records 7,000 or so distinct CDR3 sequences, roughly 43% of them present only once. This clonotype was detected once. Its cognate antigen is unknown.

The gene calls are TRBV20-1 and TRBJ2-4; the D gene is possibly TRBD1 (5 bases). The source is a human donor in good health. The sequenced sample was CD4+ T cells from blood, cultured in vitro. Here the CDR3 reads CSADGVGANIQYF. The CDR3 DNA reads TGCAGTGCAGACGGTGTTGGGGCGAACATTCAGTACTTC.